The clone carrying this T cell receptor beta chain was found once. Its cognate antigen is unknown. Amplification yielded TCR beta CDR3 regions, with RNA transcripts as the source. Researchers ran a first-round RT-PCR on the TCR CDR3 using the HTBI primer set. TCRdb itself ran the multiplex PCR reads through MiXCR, one entry per CDR3 protein. The sample carries around 540,000 distinct CDR3 sequences, 35% to 55% recorded once. The CDR3 is 14 amino acids. Germline V gene data show CDR1 as SNHLY and CDR2 as FYNNEI. J lost 5 bases, V lost 7 bases, and 11 bases had no gene match. This specimen belongs to a study of T cells in Graves' hyperthyroidism and ophthalmopathy. Study outcomes and limitations: Ophthalmopathy stood apart from stable hyperthyroidism in a 13 V-J model. The model foresaw ophthalmopathy a median 6.5 months prior to onset.

Hyperthyroidism had been newly diagnosed in patients aged 18 to 65, and its duration was under 2 months. The sequence derives from a woman aged 18-35 years with Graves' hyperthyroidism. Sequences were obtained from peripheral blood or thyroid tissue (not recorded which). V is TRBV2 and J is TRBJ2-7; 7 bases fit TRBD1. CDR3: CASTWTGTKNEQYF. The CDR3, as DNA: TGTGCCAGCACCTGGACAGGAACGAAAAACGAGCAGTACTTC.